This T cell receptor beta chain originates from a study of shared clonotypes between healthy human individuals. Study conclusions and caveats: Generation probabilities of non-shared clonotypes were lower (relative to those shared by all four donors). A few donors shared around 5% of their naive CD4 clonotypes. The diversity represented, both genetic and in exposure history, was limited by few donors.

Assay used: immunoSEQ multiplex PCR; TCRdb lists only in-frame clones, some missing. Here the sample spans approximately 2,000,000 clones, 92% being singletons. Each sample came from a Caucasian adult donor living in Nashville, Tennessee. Looked up from germline, CDR1 is SGHTA and CDR2 is FQGNSA. Trimming pared 6 bases from V and 1 base from J, leaving 9 bases between. The CDR3 is made up of 13 amino acids. The table lists this clone with a count of one. What it recognizes is unknown. Material: naive CD4+ T cells from PBMCs. As to subset: CD45RA+ positively selected. The TCR sequence derives from a young man in good health. Some clones in this sample may be carry-over from other donors' samples. The chain couples TRBV7-2 to TRBJ2-5, with D possibly TRBD2 on 5 matching bases. The chain's CDR3 is CASSSDFQETQYF. In DNA, the CDR3 is TGTGCCAGCAGTTCGGACTTCCAAGAGACCCAGTACTTC.